Listed below are T cell receptor beta chains from one sample, sequenced in a study of cytomegalovirus exposure and HLA in healthy donors. Profiling relied on immunoSEQ multiplex PCR, and the TCRdb table lists in-frame clones only, not all of them. Found here are 110,000 to 150,000 clones, roughly 70% of them singletons; the top ten hold around 4.5%. Sequenced: PBMCs. The receptor set was obtained from a man between 18 and 29 years old in good health and CMV-seropositive. Both conserved end residues are part of each CDR3. Fields, in order: V gene, D gene, J gene, clone size, CDR3 DNA, CDR3 protein. D genes are given only for firm matches. The size field is filled for only some rows; it gives once, few, many or a size class.

>TRBV7-6|TRBD1|TRBJ2-7|-
TGTGCCAGCAGCTTAAAAGGACAGGCGATCAACGAGCAGTACTTC
CASSLKGQAINEQYF
>TRBV7-2|-|TRBJ2-5|-
TGTGCCAGCAGCTTAGAGGGGGGGAGTCAAGAGACCCAGTACTTC
CASSLEGGSQETQYF
>TRBV5-4|TRBD1|TRBJ2-7|few
TGTGCCAGCAGCGTAGGACAGGCGAGCTCCTACGAGCAGTACTTC
CASSVGQASSYEQYF
>TRBV18|TRBD1|TRBJ1-4|-
TGTGCCAGCTCGCCGAGACAGGGGGATGAAAAACTGTTTTTT
CASSPRQGDEKLFF
>TRBV2|TRBD2|TRBJ2-3|-
TGTGCCAGCAGAATAGCGGGAAACACTGCAGATACGCAGTATTTT
CASRIAGNTADTQYF
>TRBV28|-|TRBJ1-2|-
TGTGCCACACCCTTTCCGGGGGGCTATGGCTACACCTTC
CATPFPGGYGYTF
>TRBV11-3|TRBD1|TRBJ2-3|once
TGTGCCAGCAGCCCGAGAGGGACAGCAGATACGCAGTATTTT
CASSPRGTADTQYF
>TRBV19|-|TRBJ1-5|-
TGTGCCAGTAAAGAGGGTCCCCGGAATCAGCCCCAGCATTTT
CASKEGPRNQPQHF
>TRBV19|-|TRBJ1-2|-
TGTGCCAGTAGTACCGGCGGTGGCTACACCTTC
CASSTGGGYTF
>TRBV19|TRBD1|TRBJ1-4|-
TGTGCCAGTAGCAGCGGAGACAGGGGGAATGAAAAACTGTTTTTT
CASSSGDRGNEKLFF
>TRBV7-2|-|TRBJ1-2|-
TGTGCCAGCAGCTTAAACCTATATGGCTACACCTTC
CASSLNLYGYTF
>TRBV5-1|TRBD2|TRBJ2-7|-
TGCGCCAGCAGCACCGGGACGGGACTAGCTTCCTACGAGCAGTACTTC
CASSTGTGLASYEQYF
>TRBV5-1|-|TRBJ2-3|-
TGCGCCAGCAGCTTGGGGGCTCAAATAACAGATACGCAGTATTTT
CASSLGAQITDTQYF
>TRBV27|TRBD1|TRBJ1-1|-
TGTGCCAGCAGTTTGTTGACGACAGGGGGGAGAAACACTGAAGCTTTCTTT
CASSLLTTGGRNTEAFF
>TRBV7-9|-|TRBJ2-7|-
TGTGCCAGCAGGCCAGGCCCCTCCTACGAGCAGTACTTC
CASRPGPSYEQYF
>TRBV27|-|TRBJ2-7|-
TGTGCCAGCAGTTCTCCCGGGTTCTCCTACGAGCAGTACTTC
CASSSPGFSYEQYF
>TRBV18|TRBD1|TRBJ2-5|-
TGTGCCAGCTCACCGATGACAGGGGAAGAGACCCAGTACTTC
CASSPMTGEETQYF
>TRBV2|-|TRBJ1-1|-
TGTGCCAGCGGGGGGGGGTGGGACACTGAAGCTTTCTTT
CASGGGWDTEAFF
>TRBV6-6|TRBD1|TRBJ2-7|few
TGTGCCAGCAGCTGGGACAGGGGGGATACCTACGAGCAGTACTTC
CASSWDRGDTYEQYF
>TRBV7-9|-|TRBJ1-1|-
TGTGCCAGCAGCTTTCGGGCCCAGAGGGCTGAAGCTTTCTTT
CASSFRAQRAEAFF
>TRBV5-6|TRBD2|TRBJ2-2|few
TGTGCCAGCAGCTTGACACTAGCGGGGATCGGGGAGCTGTTTTTT
CASSLTLAGIGELFF
>TRBV27|TRBD2|TRBJ2-2|-
TGTGCCAGCACGACACGAACTAGCGGGAGAGGGCTCGGAACCGGGGAGCTGTTTTTT
CASTTRTSGRGLGTGELFF
>TRBV21-1|-|TRBJ2-5|-
TGTGCCAGCAGCAAAGATCGAGCGGGACCAGAGTACTTC
CASSKDRAGPEYF
>TRBV7-2|TRBD1|TRBJ2-2|-
TGTGCCAGCAGCTGGGACAGGGGGTACGGGGAGCTGTTTTTT
CASSWDRGYGELFF
>TRBV6-6|TRBD2|TRBJ2-7|-
TGTGCCAGCAGTTACGGGAGGGCCCCTGACGAGCAGTACTTC
CASSYGRAPDEQYF
>TRBV6-5|TRBD2|TRBJ2-7|few
TGTGCCAGCAGTTACCCGCGGGAGCCTTACGAGCAGTACTTC
CASSYPREPYEQYF
>TRBV18|-|TRBJ2-5|-
TGTGCCAGCTCACCGCAAACCGGGACAAGAGAGACCCAGTACTTC
CASSPQTGTRETQYF
>TRBV28|-|TRBJ1-1|-
TGTGCCAGCACCACCCCAGGGTTGAACACTGAAGCTTTCTTT
CASTTPGLNTEAFF
>TRBV5-1|-|TRBJ2-5|-
TGCGCCAGCAGCCCAGGACAGCTCCAAGAGACCCAGTACTTC
CASSPGQLQETQYF
>TRBV7-9|-|TRBJ2-3|few
TGTGCCAGCAGCTCCCAACGCCTGGGCGATACGCAGTATTTT
CASSSQRLGDTQYF
>TRBV19|-|TRBJ2-1|-
TGTGCCACGGAGTTCGGATACAATGAGCAGTTCTTC
CATEFGYNEQFF
>TRBV30|TRBD2|TRBJ2-1|once
TGTGCCTGGAGTTTAGTAGCGGGAGCTGAGCAGTTCTTC
CAWSLVAGAEQFF
>TRBV10-3|-|TRBJ2-5|-
TGTGCCATCAGTTTACAGGGTAAAGGATCCAATCAAGAGACCCAGTACTTC
CAISLQGKGSNQETQYF
>TRBV15|-|TRBJ1-5|few
TGTGCCACCAGCGTACACATCGGGGTAGGGAATCAGCCCCAGCATTTT
CATSVHIGVGNQPQHF
>TRBV6-6|-|TRBJ2-3|-
TGTGCCAGCAGTCCAGGGGCCCGCACAGATACGCAGTATTTT
CASSPGARTDTQYF
>TRBV4-3|-|TRBJ2-1|-
TGCGCCAGCAGCCAAGACCTCGGGTCCCTCTTTGCCAATGAGCAGTTCTTC
CASSQDLGSLFANEQFF
>TRBV27|-|TRBJ1-6|-
TGTGCCAGCAGCCCACCGAGTAATTCACCCCTCCACTTT
CASSPPSNSPLHF
>TRBV27|TRBD2|TRBJ2-7|-
TGTGCCAGCAGTTTAGCCCTAGCGGGGGTCAACGAGCAGTACTTC
CASSLALAGVNEQYF
>TRBV28|TRBD1|TRBJ2-7|-
TGTGCCAGCAGGAAGACAGGGGGGGAGCAGTACTTC
CASRKTGGEQYF
>TRBV7-2|TRBD2|TRBJ2-7|-
TGTGCCAGCAGCTTATCGCGGGGGTCCTACGAGCAGTACTTC
CASSLSRGSYEQYF
>TRBV23-1|TRBD1|TRBJ2-7|few
TGCGCCAGCAGTCAACCGACAGGGATCGACGAGCAGTACTTC
CASSQPTGIDEQYF
>TRBV7-8|TRBD1|TRBJ1-5|-
TGTGCCAGCAGCCTCACCCACTTAGGACAGGGATGGGATCAGCCCCAGCATTTT
CASSLTHLGQGWDQPQHF
>TRBV28|TRBD1|TRBJ1-6|-
TGTGCCACCAAAGACAGGGCCCTCCTTTATAATTCACCCCTCCACTTT
CATKDRALLYNSPLHF
>TRBV19|-|TRBJ1-1|-
TGTGCCAGTAGTATACTTGGGAGTGAAGCTTTCTTT
CASSILGSEAFF
>TRBV2|-|TRBJ2-5|-
TGTGCCAGCAGTCGCCGGGACTCCCAGTACTTC
CASSRRDSQYF
>TRBV2|-|TRBJ2-7|-
TGTGCCAGCAGCGAGCAGGGTGGGCTCTACGAGCAGTACTTC
CASSEQGGLYEQYF
>TRBV4-1|TRBD2|TRBJ2-2|-
TGCGCCAGCAGCCAAGTACTTGCGGGAGGGCCGAGAACCGGGGAGCTGTTTTTT
CASSQVLAGGPRTGELFF
>TRBV7-7|-|TRBJ2-1|few
TGTGCTAGCAGCTTAGGGCAGGGGCCCAATGAGCAGTTCTTC
CASSLGQGPNEQFF
>TRBV6-5|-|TRBJ1-1|-
TGTGCCAGCAGCGGGACACTGAACACTGAAGCTTTCTTT
CASSGTLNTEAFF
>TRBV5-1|TRBD2|TRBJ2-1|-
TGCGCCAGCAGCTGGGGACTAGCAAATGAGCAGTTCTTC
CASSWGLANEQFF
>TRBV6-1|-|TRBJ2-7|once
TGTGCCAGTACTTTTGGAGGGGACTACGAGCAGTACTTC
CASTFGGDYEQYF
>TRBV2|-|TRBJ2-1|-
TGTGCCAGCACATTGGGGTACGGCGGGAAAACCTACAATGAGCAGTTCTTC
CASTLGYGGKTYNEQFF
>TRBV29-1|TRBD1|TRBJ2-3|few
TGCAGCGTTGAAACAGGGGGCACAGATACGCAGTATTTT
CSVETGGTDTQYF
>TRBV28|TRBD2|TRBJ2-5|-
TGTGCCAGCAGAAAAAGGGTAGCGGGGGACTTTCAAGAGACCCAGTACTTC
CASRKRVAGDFQETQYF
>TRBV12-5|-|TRBJ2-1|-
TGTGCTAGTGGTTTGGTACTAGCAGGTACCTACAATGAGCAGTTCTTC
CASGLVLAGTYNEQFF
>TRBV5-1|-|TRBJ2-3|few
TGCGCCAGCAGCTCCGGAGGCACAGATACGCAGTATTTT
CASSSGGTDTQYF
>TRBV5-6|-|TRBJ1-4|-
TGTGCCAGCAGCTTGGCTGCCTCGACAGCAACTAATGAAAAACTGTTTTTT
CASSLAASTATNEKLFF
>TRBV6-1|-|TRBJ1-1|-
TGTGCCAGCGTTAACTTGAACACTGAAGCTTTCTTT
CASVNLNTEAFF
>TRBV28|TRBD2|TRBJ2-3|few
TGTGCCAGCAGTCTGGGACTAGCGGGAGTAGGGGATACGCAGTATTTT
CASSLGLAGVGDTQYF